This TCR beta chain was identified during a study of T cells in Graves' hyperthyroidism and ophthalmopathy. Study-wide context: Peripheral blood was acquired at first diagnosis, ahead of any therapy whatsoever.

RNA transcripts yielded amplified TCR beta CDR3 regions. First-round RT-PCR of the TCR CDR3 relied on the HTBI primer set. A single record per CDR3 protein comes from TCRdb applying MiXCR to the multiplex PCR reads. The sample yields more than 550,000 distinct CDR3 sequences, around 20% seen once. First hyperthyroidism diagnosis is when the blood sample was obtained, before any ophthalmopathy symptoms. Findings and caveats of the study: Before onset, ophthalmopathy was predicted by the model a median roughly 6.8 months earlier. Blood held most thyroid clonotypes expanded above 0.001 frequency.

This clonotype was counted at least ten times. Its matching antigen is unknown. The TCR originated in a woman between 50 and 59 years old with Graves' hyperthyroidism that later progressed to Graves' ophthalmopathy. Sequences were obtained from blood.

The chain's CDR3 is CASSASGTDTQYF. DNA for the CDR3: TGTGCCAGCAGCGCATCGGGCACAGATACGCAGTATTTT. The V call is TRBV7-8, the J call TRBJ2-3; D ambiguous. CDR1 SGHVS and CDR2 FQNEAQ come from the germline V gene. Deletions cut 5 bases from V and 1 base from J, with 7 bases between. The CDR3 is made up of 13 amino acids.